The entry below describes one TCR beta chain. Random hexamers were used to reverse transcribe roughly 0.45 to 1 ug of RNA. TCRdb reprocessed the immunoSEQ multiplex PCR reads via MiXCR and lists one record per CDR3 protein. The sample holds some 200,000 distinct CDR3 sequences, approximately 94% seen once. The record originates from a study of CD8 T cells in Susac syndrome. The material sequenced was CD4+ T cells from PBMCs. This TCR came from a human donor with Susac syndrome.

The CDR3 region is CASSVVPTGGATDTQYF. The CDR3 DNA reads TGTGCCAGCAGTGTAGTCCCCACAGGGGGCGCGACAGATACGCAGTATTTT. This chain uses TRBV2 with TRBJ2-3; 9 nucleotides match TRBD1. Per the germline V gene, CDR1 is SNHLY and CDR2 is FYNNEI. The V gene end was trimmed by 4 bases and the J gene end by 3 bases; junction bases not matched to a gene: 11. The CDR3 consists of 17 residues.